The T cell receptor beta chain under discussion was sequenced for a study of blood T cell repertoires in COVID-19. This CDR3 is 15 amino acids long. Germline loops: CDR1 SGDLS, CDR2 YYNGEE. V lost 2 bases and J 2 bases, leaving 13 bases between the germline ends. The repertoire was sequenced with immunoSEQ multiplex PCR; TCRdb's copy has only in-frame clones and lacks some. This sample has more than 300,000 clones, with around 91% found just once. J is TRBJ2-5 and V is TRBV9; tentatively, D is TRBD2 (6 bases). The sequencing sample was made of peripheral blood. The receptor comes from a woman under 30 who had recovered from COVID-19. The CDR3 region is CASSVGGTRQETQYF. The CDR3, as DNA: TGTGCCAGCAGCGTGGGGGGTACTAGACAAGAGACCCAGTACTTC.